Following are 32 T cell receptor beta chains from one sample sequenced in a study of shared clonotypes between healthy human individuals. Assay used: immunoSEQ multiplex PCR; TCRdb lists only in-frame clones, some missing. Here the sample spans just over 2,000,000 clones, 85% to 95% being singletons. Sequencing was performed on naive CD4+ T cells sorted from blood. The subset here: CD45RA+ positively selected. These receptors were taken from a young man in good health.

The chain employs TRBV1 and TRBJ2-3; TRBD2, the table's D call, was not compared with the DNA. TRBV1 is annotated as a pseudogene. The CDR3 is 18 residues long. In nucleotides, the CDR3 is TGCACCAGCAGCCAAGACCGACTAGCGGGAACTGGCACAGATACGCAGTATTTT. Amino acids: CTSSQDRLAGTGTDTQYF.

This clone was detected only once. The V gene is TRBV25-1, the J gene TRBJ2-7; TRBD1 matches 9 bases. With V trimmed by 8 bases and J by 2 bases, 4 bases remained unmatched. CDR3 length: 13 residues. Germline CDR1 and CDR2: MGHDK and SYGVNS. CDR3 sequence reads: CASSGTGTYEQYF. In nucleotides, the CDR3 is TGTGCCAGCTCCGGGACAGGGACCTACGAGCAGTACTTC.

The V gene is TRBV28, the J gene TRBJ1-5; D is unresolved. Germline V CDR1 and CDR2: MDHEN, SYDVKM. The CDR3 has 13 residues. Deletions cut 3 bases from V and 4 bases from J, with 7 bases between. CDR3 DNA sequence: TGTGCCAGCAGTTTTAATAGGAATCAGCCCCAGCATTTT. It encodes CASSFNRNQPQHF.

This chain connects TRBV9 to TRBJ1-3; D uncertain. V shed 0 bases and J shed 7 bases, with 8 bases lying between them. The germline V gene encodes CDR1 SGDLS and CDR2 YYNGEE. This CDR3 region has 13 residues. The CDR3 region has the DNA TGTGCCAGCAGCGTAGACCCGGAGAACACCATATATTTT. Its protein product is CASSVDPENTIYF.

V is TRBV10-3 and J is TRBJ1-3; D not resolved. The V gene's germline CDR1 is ENHRY and CDR2 SYGVKD. Trimming took 3 bases from V and 8 from J, leaving 14 bases between them. This CDR3 region has 14 residues. CDR3 residues: CAISDPNVVDTIYF. Here the CDR3 DNA reads TGTGCCATCAGTGACCCGAACGTGGTAGACACCATATATTTT.

This sequence joins TRBV6-5 and TRBJ1-2, with D possibly TRBD1 on 5 matching bases. Germline V gives CDR1 MNHEY, CDR2 SVGAGI. CDR3 length equals 15 residues. Between the trimmed V and J ends, which lost 2 bases and 12 bases, there was a span of 22 bases. The CDR3 loop reads CASSYNSGETSRNTF. CDR3 DNA: TGTGCCAGCAGTTACAACTCGGGGGAGACCTCGCGGAACACCTTC.

The chain combines TRBV7-2 with TRBJ1-5; weak D call: TRBD1 (5 bases). The length of the CDR3 is 15 residues. Germline V CDR1 and CDR2: SGHTA, FQGNSA. The germline V and J ends were trimmed by 0 bases and 1 base, with 7 bases remaining between them. The CDR3 sequence is CASSLAGVSNQPQHF. In DNA form, the CDR3 reads TGTGCCAGCAGCTTAGCAGGGGTCAGCAATCAGCCCCAGCATTTT.

The gene calls are TRBV5-4 and TRBJ2-1, with D hard to call. The germline CDR1 and CDR2 sequences are SGHNT and YYREEE (reference sequence). V was trimmed by 5 bases and J by 8 bases, leaving 14 bases between them. CDR3 length: 13 amino acids. For the CDR3, the DNA is TGTGCCAGCAGTCATGAGAGTAGTCATGAGCAGTTCTTC. It encodes CASSHESSHEQFF.

The gene calls are TRBV5-6 and TRBJ2-2; D uncertain. Germline V gene sequence: CDR1 SGHDT, CDR2 YYEEEE. CDR3 size: 14 residues. Trimming shortened V by 4 bases and J by 1 base, and 8 bases separated the two germline ends. The CDR3 sequence: CASSLDGNTGELFF. CDR3 DNA: TGTGCCAGCAGCCTGGACGGGAACACCGGGGAGCTGTTTTTT. The variable domain in full, with the rest retrieved from reference TRBV5-6 and TRBJ2-2, is DAGVTQSPTHLIKTRGQQVTLRCSPKSGHDTVSWYQQALGQGPQFIFQYYEEEERQRGNFPDRFSGHQFPNYSSELNVNALLLGDSALYLCASSLDGNTGELFFGEGSRLTVL.

The rearrangement uses TRBV18 and TRBJ2-7; 8 positions agree with TRBD2. Trimming took 6 bases from V and 3 from J; bases not matched to a gene: 7. There are 14 residues in the CDR3. Germline CDR1 and CDR2: KGHSH and LQKENI. CDR3 sequence (DNA): TGTGCCAGCTCGAGTAGCGGGACGGACTACGAGCAGTACTTC. The encoded protein is CASSSSGTDYEQYF.

The J gene is TRBJ2-5, the V gene TRBV7-9; the D is unclear. V gave up 0 bases and J gave up 2 bases, with 10 bases separating them. The germline V gene encodes CDR1 SEHNR and CDR2 FQNEAQ (reference sequence). This CDR3 contains 15 residues. CDR3 bases: TGTGCCAGCAGCTTAGCGCGGCCAGCTCAAGAGACCCAGTACTTC. As protein: CASSLARPAQETQYF.

This chain links TRBV30 with TRBJ1-1; 7 bases are shared with TRBD1. CDR1 GTSNPN and CDR2 SVGIG come from the germline V gene (reference sequence). The CDR3 has 12 residues. V was clipped by 8 bases and J by 1 base; unmatched bases: 4. CDR3 nucleotide sequence: TGTGCCCACCGGGACAGGAACACTGAAGCTTTCTTT. It is translated as CAHRDRNTEAFF.

The chain uses TRBV11-3 and TRBJ2-6; D not resolved. Trimming cost V 11 bases and J 2 bases, with 13 bases left between them. The length of the CDR3 is 14 residues. From germline, CDR1 is SGHNT and CDR2 YENEEA. The CDR3 loop is CAAAGSTGANVLTF. The CDR3 bases are TGTGCCGCCGCCGGGTCTACTGGGGCCAACGTCCTGACTTTC. The whole variable domain, remainder taken from reference TRBV11-3 and TRBJ2-6, is EAGVVQSPRYKIIEKKQPVAFWCNPISGHNTLYWYLQNLGQGPELLIRYENEEAVDDSQLPKDRFSAERLKGVDSTLKIQPAELGDSAVYLCAAAGSTGANVLTFGAGSRLTVL.

As to this clone: The sample carries other DNA sequences with the same CDR3. V and J are TRBV6-5 and TRBJ1-1; unclear D gene. V shed 6 bases and J shed 1 base, with 6 bases lying between them. The CDR3 loop spans 12 amino acids. CDR1 is MNHEY, CDR2 SVGAGI, per germline. This chain's CDR3 is CASSRKNTEAFF. In nucleotides, the CDR3 is TGTGCCAGCAGCCGAAAGAACACTGAAGCTTTCTTT.

The CDR3 DNA reads TGTGCCAGCAGCCCCCTGAGTGGCGCCGAGCAGTACTTC. It codes for CASSPLSGAEQYF. The chain joins TRBV27 to TRBJ2-7; D is uncertain. There are 13 residues in the CDR3. Deletions cut 6 bases from V and 6 bases from J, with 15 bases between. Germline V gene lookup returns CDR1 MNHEY and CDR2 SMNVEV (reference sequence).

This clone was detected once. This chain joins TRBV29-1 and TRBJ2-5; D tentatively reads TRBD1 or TRBD2 (5 bases each). The CDR3 spans 12 residues. Trimming stripped 7 bases from V and 3 bases from J, with 12 bases between. Germline assignment: CDR1 SQVTM and CDR2 ANQGSEA. The DNA of the CDR3 is TGCAGCGCTGGGGACCGAAAAGAGACCCAGTACTTC. This sequence encodes CSAGDRKETQYF.

The chain carries TRBV30 and TRBJ2-7; 7 nucleotides align to TRBD1. V lost 1 base and J lost 5; bases outside the gene matches: 5. Germline lookup yields CDR1 GTSNPN and CDR2 SVGIG (reference sequence). The CDR3 loop spans 13 amino acids. The CDR3 region is CAWSGQGRHEQYF. In DNA form, the CDR3 reads TGTGCCTGGAGTGGACAGGGACGGCACGAGCAGTACTTC.

The sample holds many counts of this clone. The CDR3 region is CAWSSYRGKTEAFF. As DNA, the CDR3 is TGTGCCTGGAGTTCCTACAGGGGAAAGACTGAAGCTTTCTTT. The chain recombines TRBV30 with TRBJ1-1; 7 nucleotides match TRBD1. The germline gives CDR1 GTSNPN, CDR2 SVGIG (reference sequence). The CDR3 consists of 14 residues. V was pared by 2 bases and J by 5 bases, with 8 bases of the junction left unmatched.

The V gene is TRBV27, the J gene TRBJ1-2; D call uncertain. This CDR3 is built from 15 residues. V was clipped by 5 bases and J by 7 bases, with 20 bases between them. Germline-derived CDR1 and CDR2 are MNHEY and SMNVEV (reference sequence). The DNA of the CDR3 is TGTGCCAGCAGTGCCCGGGCCGTAAAGATGGGTGGCTACACCTTC. Its protein product is CASSARAVKMGGYTF.

The chain employs TRBV9 and TRBJ1-5, with D unresolved. This CDR3 is 15 amino acids long. V was shortened by 3 bases and J by 4 bases, with 14 bases between the two germline ends. Germline-derived CDR1 and CDR2 are SGDLS and YYNGEE. CDR3 amino acids: CASSEADGYNQPQHF. The CDR3 region has the DNA TGTGCCAGCAGCGAGGCAGACGGGTATAATCAGCCCCAGCATTTT. The whole variable domain, remainder taken from reference TRBV9 and TRBJ1-5, is DSGVTQTPKHLITATGQRVTLRCSPRSGDLSVYWYQQSLDQGLQFLIQYYNGEERAKGNILERFSAQQFPDLHSELNLSSLELGDSALYFCASSEADGYNQPQHFGDGTRLSIL.

The chain couples TRBV6-1 to TRBJ2-3; 11 nucleotides line up with TRBD2. The CDR3 is made up of 16 amino acids. V was pared by 3 bases and J by 4 bases, with 6 bases of the junction left unmatched. The germline gives CDR1 MNHNS, CDR2 SASEGT. The CDR3 loop reads CASSDFLAGGADTQYF. As DNA, the CDR3 is TGTGCCAGCAGTGATTTCCTAGCGGGGGGCGCAGATACGCAGTATTTT.

The chain couples TRBV21-1 to TRBJ2-7; the DNA was not used to check the table's D call, TRBD2. TRBV21-1 constitutes a pseudogene. The CDR3 runs 15 residues. The CDR3 DNA is TGTGCCAGCAGCAAAGAAGGAGGCAGGTCGGGCGAGCAGTACTTC. This sequence encodes CASSKEGGRSGEQYF.

Of note for this clone: Other DNA sequences of this sample code for an identical CDR3. This chain joins TRBV30 and TRBJ1-1; D not resolved. With 0 bases removed from V and 1 base from J, the gap between germline ends came to 6 bases. Germline V lookup: CDR1 GTSNPN, CDR2 SVGIG (reference sequence). This CDR3 comprises 13 residues. CDR3 nucleotide sequence: TGTGCCTGGAGTGTACTAGGGAACACTGAAGCTTTCTTT. It encodes CAWSVLGNTEAFF.

The V call is TRBV4-2, the J call TRBJ2-3; no firm D call. The CDR3 is 15 residues long. Trimming removed 4 bases from V and 2 bases from J, with 13 bases in between. From germline, CDR1 is LGHNA and CDR2 YNFKEQ. CDR3 sequence reads: CASSLGPTDTDTQYF. CDR3 nucleotides: TGTGCCAGCAGCCTAGGGCCAACAGACACAGATACGCAGTATTTT.

The rearrangement uses TRBV11-2 and TRBJ2-7, with D unclear. The germline V and J ends were trimmed by 5 bases and 4 bases, with 15 bases remaining between them. Germline lookup yields CDR1 SGHAT and CDR2 FQNNGV. This CDR3 has 14 amino acids. The CDR3 sequence: CASSPRKLLYEQYF. CDR3 DNA sequence: TGTGCCAGCAGCCCAAGAAAATTACTGTACGAGCAGTACTTC.

The chain couples TRBV29-1 to TRBJ1-1; no reliable D call. The ends were cut back, 3 bases at V and 0 bases at J, with 11 bases in the middle. Germline V gives CDR1 SQVTM, CDR2 ANQGSEA. The CDR3 contains 14 residues. The CDR3, as DNA: TGCAGCGTTGAGGGGAAAACCATGAACACTGAAGCTTTCTTT. This codes for CSVEGKTMNTEAFF.

Worth noting for this clone: Other DNA sequences from this sample encode an identical CDR3 as well. The chain is built from TRBV30 and TRBJ1-1; 9 nucleotides match TRBD1. Germline trimming cut 2 bases from V and 0 bases from J; bases unmatched to any gene: 4. This CDR3 comprises 15 residues. Germline values: CDR1 GTSNPN, CDR2 SVGIG (reference sequence). CDR3 DNA sequence: TGTGCCTGGAGTCCTAGACAGGGGGTGAACACTGAAGCTTTCTTT. Its translation: CAWSPRQGVNTEAFF.

V is TRBV11-3 and J is TRBJ2-1; 11 bases line up with TRBD1. V was clipped by 5 bases and J by 4 bases; unmatched bases: 4. Germline lookup yields CDR1 SGHNT and CDR2 YENEEA. CDR3 length: 15 amino acids. The CDR3 sequence: CASSEGTGGYNEQFF. The DNA of the CDR3 is TGTGCCAGCAGCGAGGGGACAGGGGGGTACAATGAGCAGTTCTTC.

The CDR3: CASSAGVLYTF. As DNA, the CDR3 is TGTGCCAGCAGCGCTGGGGTTCTCTACACCTTC. V is TRBV7-2 and J is TRBJ1-2; no clear D gene. The V end lost 5 bases, the J end lost 10 bases, and 11 bases lay between the germline ends. CDR3 length: 11 amino acids. CDR1 SGHTA and CDR2 FQGNSA come from the germline V gene.

J is TRBJ2-2 and V is TRBV14; D gene uncertain. V shed 4 bases and J shed 1 base, with 7 bases lying between them. This CDR3 region has 14 residues. Germline V gene data show CDR1 as SGHDN and CDR2 as FVKESK. As DNA, the CDR3 is TGTGCCAGCAGCCGCTACTTGAACACCGGGGAGCTGTTTTTT. It specifies CASSRYLNTGELFF.

This clone was observed a handful of times. The chain joins TRBV2 to TRBJ1-2, with D uncertain. Per the germline V gene, CDR1 is SNHLY and CDR2 is FYNNEI. V shed 2 bases and J shed 5 bases, with 9 bases lying between them. This CDR3 comprises 13 residues. The CDR3 DNA follows: TGTGCCAGCAGTGAACGGCAGTTTTATGGCTACACCTTC. Its protein product is CASSERQFYGYTF.

This clone occurred once. The V call is TRBV6-6, the J call TRBJ2-7; the D gene is possibly TRBD2 (6 bases). This CDR3 has 12 amino acids. Germline V gene data show CDR1 as MNHNY and CDR2 as SVGAGI (reference sequence). The V end lost 8 bases, the J end lost 1 base, and 9 bases lay between the germline ends. Here the CDR3 reads CASCGMSYEQYF. For the CDR3, the DNA is TGTGCCAGCTGCGGGATGTCCTACGAGCAGTACTTC.